This TCR beta chain was captured in a study of beta chain features in type 1 diabetes. To note about this clone: What it binds is not known.

Overall study results and limits: Lower insertion and higher deletion counts appeared at VDJ junctions in type 1 diabetes patients. Shorter TCRB CDR3s, moderately but significantly so, were found in Type 1 diabetes patients in all four CD4+ subsets.

cDNA synthesis used the whole RNA isolate, giving expressed TCRB sequences. The data were produced by immunoSEQ multiplex PCR, yet TCRdb's version contains in-frame clones alone and is incomplete. The sample holds roughly 260,000 clones, approximately 10% seen once. This CDR3 spans 15 amino acids. V shed 5 bases and J 5 bases; nucleotides not matched to a gene: 5. Germline assignment: CDR1 SGHTA and CDR2 FQGNSA. J is TRBJ1-5 and V is TRBV7-2; 11 bases fit TRBD1. Sequenced sample: naive CD4+ T cells from blood. The receptor comes from a man younger than 45 with type 1 diabetes. The CDR3 DNA reads TGTGCCAGCAGCAGACAGGGACAGGGGGATCAGCCCCAGCATTTT. Translation: CASSRQGQGDQPQHF.